Each of the 28 T cell receptor beta chains below was sequenced from the same sample in a study of T cell responses to AZD1222 COVID-19 vaccine. Data came from immunoSEQ multiplex PCR; TCRdb stores just in-frame clones and leaves some out. The sample lists about 110,000 clones, about 90% occurring once. The sequencing here drew on peripheral blood, taken 28 days after the second AZD1222 dose. Receptor source: an adult who received the AZD1222 COVID-19 vaccine.

The J gene is TRBJ1-4, the V gene TRBV30, with TRBD1 matching over 9 bases. V lost 2 bases and J lost 7; bases outside the gene matches: 8. The CDR3 runs 15 residues. Germline CDR1 GTSNPN, CDR2 SVGIG (reference sequence). CDR3 region: CAWSPGQGKGEKLFF. The CDR3 DNA reads as TGTGCCTGGAGTCCGGGACAGGGCAAGGGTGAAAAACTGTTTTTT.

This clone is a singleton in its sample. The V gene is TRBV14, the J gene TRBJ1-1; D possibly corresponds to TRBD1 (5 bases). V lost 4 bases, J lost 4 bases, and 10 bases lay in between. The CDR3 has 13 amino acids. CDR1 and CDR2 (germline): SGHDN, FVKESK. The CDR3 DNA sequence: TGTGCCAGCAGCCGGGGCTTGGCCACTGAAGCTTTCTTT. Translated: CASSRGLATEAFF.

The rearrangement uses TRBV19 and TRBJ2-7; 7 bases agree with TRBD1. J gave up 4 bases and V 5 bases, and 11 bases lay outside the gene matches. This CDR3 has 15 amino acids. Germline lookup yields CDR1 LNHDA and CDR2 SQIVND (reference sequence). Written as DNA, the CDR3 is TGTGCCAGTAGTCGAGGACAGGTTTTGGTTTACGAGCAGTACTTC. As protein: CASSRGQVLVYEQYF.

The chain recombines TRBV7-2 with TRBJ2-7; tentatively, D is TRBD1 (7 bases). V was clipped by 5 bases and J by 2 bases, with 16 bases between them. Per germline, CDR1 SGHTA and CDR2 FQGNSA. The CDR3 totals 15 residues. The CDR3 coding sequence is TGTGCCAGCAGCCTAGGGGGGACAGAGGCCTACGAGCAGTACTTC. Encoded protein: CASSLGGTEAYEQYF.

The gene calls are TRBV5-6 and TRBJ1-1, with 10 bases identical to TRBD1. V lost 4 bases to trimming and J lost 1 base; unmatched junction nucleotides: 7. Germline V gene sequence: CDR1 SGHDT, CDR2 YYEEEE. The CDR3 is 16 amino acids. CDR3 in amino acids: CASSELGQGGNTEAFF. The CDR3 DNA is TGTGCCAGCAGCGAGCTAGGACAGGGGGGGAACACTGAAGCTTTCTTT.

This clone was counted a single time. The chain joins TRBV18 to TRBJ1-6; no clear D gene. Trimming pared 3 bases from V and 0 bases from J, leaving 12 bases between. The CDR3 loop spans 17 amino acids. Germline CDR1 and CDR2: KGHSH and LQKENI. Written as DNA, the CDR3 is TGTGCCAGCTCACCGCTGTCCCCGAGCTCCTATAATTCACCCCTCCACTTT. As protein: CASSPLSPSSYNSPLHF.

The gene calls are TRBV14 and TRBJ2-3; no firm D call. The CDR3 consists of 16 residues. Germline CDR1 and CDR2: SGHDN and FVKESK. V gave up 2 bases and J gave up 0 bases, with 12 bases separating them. The DNA of the CDR3 is TGTGCCAGCAGCCAATTTTCCGGGTTGAGCACAGATACGCAGTATTTT. It translates to CASSQFSGLSTDTQYF. Using reference TRBV14 and TRBJ2-3 for the parts outside the CDR3, the full variable domain is EAGVTQFPSHSVIEKGQTVTLRCDPISGHDNLYWYRRVMGKEIKFLLHFVKESKQDESGMPNNRFLAERTGGTYSTLKVQPAELEDSGVYFCASSQFSGLSTDTQYFGPGTRLTVL.

V gene TRBV5-1 combines with J gene TRBJ1-3; D gene unclear. CDR3 length: 16 amino acids. Trimming pared 5 bases from V and 2 bases from J, leaving 17 bases between. Germline-derived CDR1 and CDR2 are SGHRS and YFSETQ. In DNA, the CDR3 is TGCGCCAGCAGTCAGCTGGTGGGTTCGGCTGGAAACACCATATATTTT. Its protein is CASSQLVGSAGNTIYF.

V and J are TRBV5-6 and TRBJ2-3; the D call may be TRBD1 or TRBD2 (5 bases each). Germline values: CDR1 SGHDT, CDR2 YYEEEE. V was pared by 5 bases and J by 2 bases, with 18 bases between. The CDR3 totals 16 residues. This CDR3 reads CASRGWGPTSTDTQYF. The CDR3 region has the DNA TGTGCCAGCAGGGGTTGGGGACCTACGTCCACAGATACGCAGTATTTT.

The V call is TRBV19, the J call TRBJ1-2; 9 bases line up with TRBD1. V was pared by 9 bases and J by 4 bases, with 12 bases of the junction left unmatched. The germline V gene encodes CDR1 LNHDA and CDR2 SQIVND (reference sequence). The CDR3 has 15 amino acids. The CDR3 DNA reads TGTGCCAGCCCTCCGGGACAGGGTTTGGGCTATGGCTACACCTTC. This encodes CASPPGQGLGYGYTF.

This sequence joins TRBV5-4 and TRBJ2-2; no definite D call. The V end lost 8 bases, the J end lost 6 bases, and 8 bases lay between the germline ends. This CDR3 comprises 11 residues. CDR1 is SGHNT and CDR2 is YYREEE in the germline V gene (reference sequence). CDR3 sequence: CASVGAGELFF. CDR3 coding DNA: TGTGCCAGTGTTGGGGCCGGGGAGCTGTTTTTT.

V is TRBV5-6 and J is TRBJ2-1, with 9 positions matching TRBD1. Germline-derived CDR1 and CDR2 are SGHDT and YYEEEE. The CDR3 runs 17 residues. V dropped 4 bases and J dropped 2; count of bases not matched to a gene: 10. The CDR3 DNA follows: TGTGCCAGCAGCAGGGCACCGGGACAGGGCCCCTACAATGAGCAGTTCTTC. The encoded protein is CASSRAPGQGPYNEQFF.

The rearrangement joins TRBV5-4 to TRBJ1-1, with a tentative D call TRBD1 (6 bases). This CDR3 is 13 amino acids long. CDR1 SGHNT and CDR2 YYREEE come from the germline V gene (reference sequence). V lost 4 bases and J 3 bases, leaving 10 bases between the germline ends. The CDR3 nucleotides are TGTGCCAGCAGCCAGGGGAGTTACACTGAAGCTTTCTTT. Translating gives CASSQGSYTEAFF.

CDR3 coding DNA: TGTGCCAGCAAGAGGGACGGCGGGAATTCACCCCTCCACTTT. Encoded protein: CASKRDGGNSPLHF. The chain couples TRBV6-5 to TRBJ1-6; TRBD1 is a possible D gene (5 bases). CDR1 is MNHEY, CDR2 SVGAGI, per germline. Deletions cut 7 bases from V and 7 bases from J, with 14 bases between. This CDR3 comprises 14 residues.

V usage is TRBV11-2 and J usage is TRBJ1-5; D gene ambiguous. This CDR3 contains 15 residues. The V and J ends lost 0 bases and 0 bases respectively, with 6 bases between them. From germline, CDR1 is SGHAT and CDR2 FQNNGV. The CDR3 sequence is CASSLDTHSNQPQHF. The DNA of the CDR3 is TGTGCCAGCAGCTTAGATACCCATAGCAATCAGCCCCAGCATTTT.

This chain links TRBV11-2 with TRBJ2-5; 10 bases agree with TRBD1. CDR1 is SGHAT, CDR2 FQNNGV, per germline. Trimming removed 6 bases from V and 2 bases from J; junction bases left unmatched: 6. CDR3 size: 15 residues. The CDR3 here is CASRPGGQGQETQYF. In DNA form, the CDR3 reads TGTGCCAGCAGGCCTGGGGGACAGGGGCAAGAGACCCAGTACTTC.

In this sample, this clone turned up once. V gene TRBV7-9 combines with J gene TRBJ2-7; no definite D call. The CDR3 runs to 11 residues. Germline CDR1 reads SEHNR; CDR2 reads FQNEAQ (reference sequence). Deletions cut 7 bases from V and 1 base from J, with 5 bases between. The CDR3 DNA sequence: TGTGCCAGCACAGCGTCCTACGAGCAGTACTTC. Its protein product is CASTASYEQYF.

This clone has just one count. V is TRBV21-1 and J is TRBJ2-7; the table's D call of TRBD2 was not tested on the DNA. TRBV21-1 is classified as a pseudogene. The CDR3 consists of 16 residues. CDR3 sequence reads: CASSRKGLAVTYEQYF. For the CDR3, the DNA is TGTGCCAGCAGCAGAAAAGGACTAGCGGTGACCTACGAGCAGTACTTC.

The chain recombines TRBV19 with TRBJ2-5, with TRBD1 matching 8 bases. The junction had 6 bases not matched to a gene; V was cut back by 2 bases and J by 4 bases. In germline, CDR1 is LNHDA, CDR2 SQIVND (reference sequence). CDR3 length equals 15 residues. CDR3 in DNA: TGTGCCAGTAGTATACCAGGGGGCTTTGGAGAGACCCAGTACTTC. Its protein is CASSIPGGFGETQYF.

The rearrangement joins TRBV5-1 to TRBJ1-1, with 10 nucleotides matching TRBD1. The CDR3 length is 16 residues. Germline values: CDR1 SGHRS, CDR2 YFSETQ. After removal of 3 bases from V and 0 bases from J, the junction contained 5 bases not matched to a gene. CDR3 bases: TGCGCCAGCAGCTATGGACAGGGGGGGATGAACACTGAAGCTTTCTTT. It translates to CASSYGQGGMNTEAFF.

This clone was seen once. The chain carries TRBV6-1 and TRBJ1-3; D gene unclear. Germline V gene data show CDR1 as MNHNS and CDR2 as SASEGT. Deletions cut 1 base from V and 4 bases from J, with 8 bases between. CDR3 length: 14 residues. CDR3 sequence: CASSEGLRGNTIYF. The CDR3 bases are TGTGCCAGCAGTGAAGGACTCAGGGGAAACACCATATATTTT.

The rearrangement joins TRBV24-1 to TRBJ2-4, with D maybe TRBD1 (6 bases). The CDR3 length is 13 residues. Germline CDR1 reads KGHDR; CDR2 reads SFDVKD. The ends were cut back, 4 bases at V and 11 bases at J, with 14 bases in the middle. For the CDR3, the DNA is TGTGCCACCAGTGACTCGACAGGCTGGGTTCAGTACTTC. Protein: CATSDSTGWVQYF.

This rearrangement joins TRBV7-8 to TRBJ1-5; D might be TRBD1 (6 bases). V gave up 0 bases and J gave up 3 bases, with 12 bases separating them. This CDR3 comprises 16 residues. Per germline, CDR1 SGHVS and CDR2 FQNEAQ. Here the CDR3 reads CASSLAPGVDNQPQHF. CDR3 nucleotides: TGTGCCAGCAGCTTAGCTCCAGGGGTGGACAATCAGCCCCAGCATTTT.

V is TRBV24-1 and J is TRBJ2-1; the D is unclear. This CDR3 comprises 13 residues. V shed 11 bases and J shed 3 bases, with 13 bases lying between them. CDR1 KGHDR and CDR2 SFDVKD come from the germline V gene. CDR3 bases: TGTGCCATTAATCCGACCCACTACAATGAGCAGTTCTTC. This codes for CAINPTHYNEQFF.

The J gene is TRBJ2-3, the V gene TRBV5-1; D may be TRBD1 or TRBD2 (5 bases each). V lost 3 bases to trimming and J lost 1 base, with 15 bases between them. In germline, CDR1 is SGHRS, CDR2 YFSETQ. This CDR3 contains 16 residues. The CDR3 sequence is CASSSAPLGGTDTQYF. The CDR3 DNA sequence: TGCGCCAGCAGCTCCGCTCCACTAGGGGGCACAGATACGCAGTATTTT.

The sample holds a few counts of this clone. This chain connects TRBV3-1 (or the pseudogene TRBV3-2) to TRBJ2-7; D remains ambiguous. V was cut by 7 bases and J by 0 bases, with 10 bases left in between. The CDR3 runs 13 residues. CDR1 and CDR2 from the germline V gene are LGHDT and YNNKEL (reference sequence). The CDR3 sequence: CASTPQYSYEQYF. The CDR3 DNA follows: TGTGCCAGCACCCCGCAGTACTCCTACGAGCAGTACTTC.

This sequence joins TRBV9 and TRBJ1-6; 7 bases map to TRBD1. Trimming removed 3 bases from V and 9 bases from J; junction bases left unmatched: 9. The germline gives CDR1 SGDLS, CDR2 YYNGEE. The CDR3 is made up of 15 amino acids. CDR3 residues: CASSAAGQQISPLHF. The CDR3 DNA reads as TGTGCCAGCAGCGCGGCGGGACAGCAAATTTCACCCCTCCACTTT.

The gene calls are TRBV9 and TRBJ2-5; 10 bases agree with TRBD1. Unmatched junction bases numbered 7, after V lost 0 bases and J lost 5 bases. Germline-derived CDR1 and CDR2 are SGDLS and YYNGEE. The CDR3 is 16 residues long. The CDR3 region has the DNA TGTGCCAGCAGCGTAGGGGACAGGGGCGCGGGTGAGACCCAGTACTTC. As protein: CASSVGDRGAGETQYF.